The TCR beta chain described here comes from a study of OX40 agonist ivuxolimab in advanced cancers. Study information: As their treatment, patients were administered ivuxolimab, an agonistic anti-OX40 (CD134) antibody.

Individuals having autoimmune disease history or systemic immunosuppression were not enrolled. Germline CDR1 is MNHNS and CDR2 is SASEGT. The CDR3 extends over 11 amino acids. Study-wide points: Low normalized clonal expansion also occurred in some nonresponding patients.

Some clones are missing from TCRdb's copy, which holds only in-frame ones; the method was immunoSEQ multiplex PCR. The sample includes approximately 25,000 clones, approximately 91% seen only once; the top ten take around 49%. Concerning this clone itself: Its target is unknown.

This TCR was sampled from an adult with an advanced solid tumor such as melanoma, head and neck, liver or kidney cancer. This sample comprised CD4+ or CD8+ T cells sorted from blood, obtained in a trial of the OX40 agonist ivuxolimab. The chain links TRBV6-1 to TRBJ2-1; D gene unclear. As DNA, the CDR3 is TGTGCAAGTGGATCTTTCGATGAGCAGTTCTTC. It yields the protein CASGSFDEQFF.